The clone carrying this TCR beta chain was detected once. Its antigen is not known. Using CD45RO/CCR7/CD25/CD127/CD95/CD27, CD4+ naive, central memory, regulatory and stem cell-like memory cells were sorted. This record comes from a study of beta chain features in type 1 diabetes. Study-level information: Healthy donors and patients showed comparable age, gender and cell yields. Study observations and caveats: PCR might pick shorter templates more often, in the same way for patients and controls. The naive, central memory and Treg TCRB repertoires looked more alike in patients than they did in healthy donors.

The CDR3 consists of 17 residues. Germline-derived CDR1 and CDR2 are MNHNS and SASEGT. Trimming took off 0 bases at V and 0 bases at J, with 12 bases between the two ends. As every portion of the isolated RNA was reverse transcribed, the sequencing read expressed TCRB transcripts. TCRdb's copy holds only in-frame clones and misses some; the assay was immunoSEQ multiplex PCR. In the table there are hundreds of thousands of clones, 9.6% of which are singletons. The sequencing input was naive CD4+ T cells from blood. The J gene is TRBJ2-1, the V gene TRBV6-1; no clear D. The sequence derives from a young woman in good health. For the CDR3, the DNA is TGTGCCAGCAGTGAAGCAGGAGCAGCAATCTCCTACAATGAGCAGTTCTTC. It yields the protein CASSEAGAAISYNEQFF.